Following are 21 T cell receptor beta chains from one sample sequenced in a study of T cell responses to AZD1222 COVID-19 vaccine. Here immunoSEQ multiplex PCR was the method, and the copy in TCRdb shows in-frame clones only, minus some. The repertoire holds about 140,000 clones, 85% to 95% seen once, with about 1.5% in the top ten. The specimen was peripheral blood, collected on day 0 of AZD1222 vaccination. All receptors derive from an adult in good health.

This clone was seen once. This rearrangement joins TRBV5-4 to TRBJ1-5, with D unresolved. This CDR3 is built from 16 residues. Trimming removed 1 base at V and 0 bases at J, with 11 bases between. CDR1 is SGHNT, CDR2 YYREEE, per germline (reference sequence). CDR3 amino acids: CASSLNGQGSNQPQHF. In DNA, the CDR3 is TGTGCCAGCAGCTTGAACGGGCAAGGTAGCAATCAGCCCCAGCATTTT.

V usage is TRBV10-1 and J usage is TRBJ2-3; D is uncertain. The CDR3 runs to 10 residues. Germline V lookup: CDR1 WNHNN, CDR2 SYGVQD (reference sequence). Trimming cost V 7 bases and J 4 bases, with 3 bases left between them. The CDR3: CASKADTQYF. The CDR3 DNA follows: TGCGCCAGCAAGGCAGATACGCAGTATTTT.

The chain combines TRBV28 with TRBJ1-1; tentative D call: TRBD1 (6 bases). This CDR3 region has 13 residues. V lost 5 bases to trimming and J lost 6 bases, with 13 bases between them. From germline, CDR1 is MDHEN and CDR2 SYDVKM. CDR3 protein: CASSETGIAEAFF. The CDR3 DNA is TGTGCCAGCAGTGAAACAGGGATTGCTGAAGCTTTCTTT. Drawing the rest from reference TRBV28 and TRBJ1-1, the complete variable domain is DVKVTQSSRYLVKRTGEKVFLECVQDMDHENMFWYRQDPGLGLRLIYFSYDVKMKEKGDIPEGYSVSREKKERFSLILESASTNQTSMYLCASSETGIAEAFFGQGTRLTVV.

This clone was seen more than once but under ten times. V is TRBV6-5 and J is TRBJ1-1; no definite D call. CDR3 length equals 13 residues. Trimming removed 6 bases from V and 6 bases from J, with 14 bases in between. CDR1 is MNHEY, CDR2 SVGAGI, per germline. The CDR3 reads CASRPFGNSEAFF. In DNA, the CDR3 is TGTGCCAGCAGGCCTTTCGGCAACTCTGAAGCTTTCTTT.

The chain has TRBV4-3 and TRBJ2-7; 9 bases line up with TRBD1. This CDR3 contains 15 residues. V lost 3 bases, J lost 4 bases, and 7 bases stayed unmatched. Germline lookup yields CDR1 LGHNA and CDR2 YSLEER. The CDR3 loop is CASSHLQGAEYEQYF. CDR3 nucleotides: TGCGCCAGCAGCCACCTACAGGGGGCGGAGTACGAGCAGTACTTC.

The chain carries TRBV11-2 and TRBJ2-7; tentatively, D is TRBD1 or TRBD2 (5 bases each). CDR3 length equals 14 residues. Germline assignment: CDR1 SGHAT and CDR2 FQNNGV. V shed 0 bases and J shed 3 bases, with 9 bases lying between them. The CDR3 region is CASSLEWDGYEQYF. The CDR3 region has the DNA TGTGCCAGCAGCTTAGAATGGGACGGCTACGAGCAGTACTTC.

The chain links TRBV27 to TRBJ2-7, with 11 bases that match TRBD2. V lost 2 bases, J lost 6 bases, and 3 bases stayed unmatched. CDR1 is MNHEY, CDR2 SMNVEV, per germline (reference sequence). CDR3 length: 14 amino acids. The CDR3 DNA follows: TGTGCCAGCAGTTTAGGGACTAGCGGCCGCGAGCAGTACTTC. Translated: CASSLGTSGREQYF.

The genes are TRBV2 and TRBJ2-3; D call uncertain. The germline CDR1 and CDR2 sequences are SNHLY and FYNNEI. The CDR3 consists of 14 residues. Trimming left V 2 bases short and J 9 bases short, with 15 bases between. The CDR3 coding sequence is TGTGCCAGCAGTGAAAGGACCCCCCAGAGCACGCAGTATTTT. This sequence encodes CASSERTPQSTQYF. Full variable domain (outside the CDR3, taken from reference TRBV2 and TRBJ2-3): EPEVTQTPSHQVTQMGQEVILRCVPISNHLYFYWYRQILGQKVEFLVSFYNNEISEKSEIFDDQFSVERPDGSNFTLKIRSTKLEDSAMYFCASSERTPQSTQYFGPGTRLTVL.

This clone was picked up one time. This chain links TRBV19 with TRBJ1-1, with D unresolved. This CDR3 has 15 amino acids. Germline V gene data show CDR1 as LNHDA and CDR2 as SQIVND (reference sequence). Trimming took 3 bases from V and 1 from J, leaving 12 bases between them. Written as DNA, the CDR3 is TGTGCCAGTAGTATTGAGTTCACGAGGAACACTGAAGCTTTCTTT. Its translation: CASSIEFTRNTEAFF.

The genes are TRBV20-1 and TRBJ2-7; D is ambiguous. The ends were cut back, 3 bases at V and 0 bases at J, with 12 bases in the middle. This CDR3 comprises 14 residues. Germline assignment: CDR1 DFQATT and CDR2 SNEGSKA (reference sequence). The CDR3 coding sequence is TGCAGTGCTAGTTTCCAGAGGAGCTCCTACGAGCAGTACTTC. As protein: CSASFQRSSYEQYF.

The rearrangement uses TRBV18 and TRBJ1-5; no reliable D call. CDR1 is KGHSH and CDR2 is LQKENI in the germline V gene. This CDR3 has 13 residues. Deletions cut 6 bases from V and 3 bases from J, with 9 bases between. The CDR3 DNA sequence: TGTGCCAGCTCGTCACAGAACAATCAGCCCCAGCATTTT. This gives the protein CASSSQNNQPQHF.

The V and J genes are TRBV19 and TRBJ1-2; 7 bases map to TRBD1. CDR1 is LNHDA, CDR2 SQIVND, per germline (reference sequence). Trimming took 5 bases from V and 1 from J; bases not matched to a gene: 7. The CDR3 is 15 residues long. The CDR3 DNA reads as TGTGCCAGTAGTCCCTCGACAGGGTATAACTATGGCTACACCTTC. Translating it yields CASSPSTGYNYGYTF.

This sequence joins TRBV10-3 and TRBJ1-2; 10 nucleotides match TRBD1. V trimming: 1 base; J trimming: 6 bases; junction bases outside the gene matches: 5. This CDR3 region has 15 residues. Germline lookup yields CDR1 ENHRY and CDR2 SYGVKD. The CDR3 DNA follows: TGTGCCATCAGTGAGTTCGACAGGGGGCAGAATGGCTACACCTTC. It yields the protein CAISEFDRGQNGYTF.

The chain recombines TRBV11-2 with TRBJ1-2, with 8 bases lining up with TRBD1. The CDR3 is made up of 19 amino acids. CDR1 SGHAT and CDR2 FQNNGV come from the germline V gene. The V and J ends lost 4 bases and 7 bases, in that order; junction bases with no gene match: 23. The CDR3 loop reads CASSSSPGTGPSPIGGYTF. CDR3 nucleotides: TGTGCCAGCAGCTCTTCTCCCGGGACAGGTCCGAGCCCTATAGGTGGCTACACCTTC.

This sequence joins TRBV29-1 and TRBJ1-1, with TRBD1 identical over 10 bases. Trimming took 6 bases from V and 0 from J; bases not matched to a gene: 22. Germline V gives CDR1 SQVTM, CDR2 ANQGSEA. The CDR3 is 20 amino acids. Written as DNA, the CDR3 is TGCAGCGTGGGGGTCCTTTTTTATGGGACAGGGGATGCTATGAACACTGAAGCTTTCTTT. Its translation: CSVGVLFYGTGDAMNTEAFF.

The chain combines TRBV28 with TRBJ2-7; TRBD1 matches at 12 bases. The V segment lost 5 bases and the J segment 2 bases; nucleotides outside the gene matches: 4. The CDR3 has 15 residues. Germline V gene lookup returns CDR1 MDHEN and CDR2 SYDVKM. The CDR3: CASSPGTGGPYEQYF. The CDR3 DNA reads TGTGCCAGCAGTCCCGGGACAGGGGGCCCCTACGAGCAGTACTTC.

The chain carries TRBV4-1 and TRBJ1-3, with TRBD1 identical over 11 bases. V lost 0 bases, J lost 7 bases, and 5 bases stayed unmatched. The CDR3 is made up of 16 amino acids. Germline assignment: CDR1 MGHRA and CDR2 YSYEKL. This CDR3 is CASSQDRTGGRNTIYF. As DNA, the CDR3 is TGCGCCAGCAGCCAAGATAGGACAGGGGGCCGTAACACCATATATTTT.

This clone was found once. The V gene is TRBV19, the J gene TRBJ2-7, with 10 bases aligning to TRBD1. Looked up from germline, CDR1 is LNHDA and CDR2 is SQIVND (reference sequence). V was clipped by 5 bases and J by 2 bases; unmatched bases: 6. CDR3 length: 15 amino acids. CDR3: CASSDRDRGTYEQYF. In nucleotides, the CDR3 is TGTGCCAGTAGTGACCGGGACAGGGGCACCTACGAGCAGTACTTC.

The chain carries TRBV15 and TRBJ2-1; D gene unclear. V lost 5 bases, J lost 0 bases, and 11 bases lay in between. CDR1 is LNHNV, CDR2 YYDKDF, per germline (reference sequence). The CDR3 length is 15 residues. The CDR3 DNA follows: TGTGCCACCAGCCGGACGCCGAGCTCCTACAATGAGCAGTTCTTC. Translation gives CATSRTPSSYNEQFF. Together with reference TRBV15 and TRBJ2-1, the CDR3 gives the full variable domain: DAMVIQNPRYQVTQFGKPVTLSCSQTLNHNVMYWYQQKSSQAPKLLFHYYDKDFNNEADTPDNFQSRRPNTSFCFLDIRSPGLGDTAMYLCATSRTPSSYNEQFFGPGTRLTVL.

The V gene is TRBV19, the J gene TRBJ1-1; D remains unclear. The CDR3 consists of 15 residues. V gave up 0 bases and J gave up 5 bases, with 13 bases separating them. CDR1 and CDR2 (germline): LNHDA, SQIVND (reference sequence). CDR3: CASSIDAGPRTEAFF. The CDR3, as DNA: TGTGCCAGTAGTATAGACGCGGGTCCGAGGACTGAAGCTTTCTTT.

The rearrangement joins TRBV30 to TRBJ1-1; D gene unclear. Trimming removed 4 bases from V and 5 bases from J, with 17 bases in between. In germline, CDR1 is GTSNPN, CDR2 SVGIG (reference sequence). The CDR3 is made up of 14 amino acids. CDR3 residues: CAWMRSGRNTEAFF. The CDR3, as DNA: TGTGCCTGGATGAGATCTGGTCGGAATACTGAAGCTTTCTTT.